This entry concerns a single T cell receptor (beta chain). Primers: 60 Vbeta forward and 13 Jbeta reverse. Here immunoSEQ multiplex PCR was the method, and the copy in TCRdb shows in-frame clones only, minus some. Among fewer than 150,000 clones listed, roughly 69% were seen once. The data were taken from a study of cytomegalovirus exposure and HLA in healthy donors. The CDR3 contains 14 residues. J lost 4 bases, V lost 6 bases, and 9 bases had no gene match. Per the germline V gene, CDR1 is SQVTM and CDR2 is ANQGSEA. The sequencing sample was made of PBMCs. This TCR was recovered from a woman between 40 and 50 years old in good health and CMV-seropositive. V gene TRBV29-1 combines with J gene TRBJ1-1; 9 bases are shared with TRBD1. The CDR3 sequence: CSVGGPTGGTEAFF. The CDR3 coding sequence is TGCAGCGTCGGAGGGCCGACAGGGGGCACTGAAGCTTTCTTT.